This T cell receptor beta chain was recovered during a study of graft-versus-host responses after intestinal transplantation. Overall study context: Grafts were multivisceral, liver-intestinal, or isolated intestinal. Every transplant recipient was induced with anti-thymocyte globulin, then maintained on tacrolimus and steroids for 2 to 4 years.

Study results and limitations: GvH clones were identified in recipient marrow, with some first appearing in ileum or blood. Elevated graft-versus-host to host-versus-graft clonal ratios in allografts were recorded for patients with graft-donor T cell macrochimerism.

The data were produced by immunoSEQ multiplex PCR, yet TCRdb's version contains in-frame clones alone and is incomplete. The sample records 81,000 or so clones, 90% to 95% being singletons. This CDR3 is built from 14 residues. V shed 0 bases and J shed 0 bases, with 5 bases lying between them. Germline CDR1 and CDR2: ENHRY and SYGVKD. Turning to this clone: Antigen specificity is unknown.

V gene TRBV10-3 combines with J gene TRBJ1-1; the D is unclear. The source of this sequence is a human donor who was the organ donor for an intestinal transplant. The material was unstimulated CD8+ T cells sorted from spleen or lymph node cells, obtained before transplant. CDR3 loop: CAISESGLNTEAFF. The CDR3 nucleotides are TGTGCCATCAGTGAGTCTGGCTTGAACACTGAAGCTTTCTTT.